The sequence of this T cell receptor (beta chain) was determined in a study of T cell responses to AZD1222 COVID-19 vaccine. About the study: Second-dose timings of about 4 or about 12 weeks were pooled.

This clone was seen only a few times. The target antigen is unknown. The germline CDR1 and CDR2 sequences are SGHTA and FQGTGA. V lost 1 base, J lost 5 bases, and 1 base stayed unmatched. The CDR3 is 13 residues long. Profiled with immunoSEQ multiplex PCR; TCRdb holds only in-frame clones, not every one. Counted here are roughly 130,000 clones, around 90% occurring once; the ten biggest clones make up 2.5% to 3%. General study results and limits: Spike-specific TCR breadth and depth went up after people got two AZD1222 doses. Females made up more of the donors, who were largely white British, and clonal diversity may have come out too low.

The V gene is TRBV7-3, the J gene TRBJ2-7, with 8 bases fitting TRBD1. The receptor comes from an adult in good health. The input for sequencing was peripheral blood, taken on day 0 of AZD1222 vaccination. CDR3 DNA sequence: TGTGCCAGCAGCTTAAGACAGGGGAACGAGCAGTACTTC. It codes for CASSLRQGNEQYF.